This TCR beta chain was identified during a study of beta chain features in type 1 diabetes. The wider study: No age, gender or cell yield differences were seen between patients and healthy donors. The study's findings and limits: Researchers reported that naive, central memory and Treg TCRB repertoires appeared more similar in patients than in healthy donors.

In the case of this clone: Its antigen is unidentified.

The sequenced template was cDNA made from the entire isolated RNA. Method: immunoSEQ multiplex PCR; TCRdb's copy keeps in-frame clones and lacks some. Found here are 200,000 to 250,000 clones, approximately 70% of them singletons; the top ten hold 0.053%. The germline V gene encodes CDR1 SNHLY and CDR2 FYNNEI. The V gene lost 7 bases and the J gene lost 1 base, with 14 bases spanning the gap. This CDR3 has 15 residues. This clonotype was sampled from a man younger than 40 in good health. The sequenced sample was naive CD4+ T cells from blood. The chain carries TRBV2 and TRBJ1-5; a weak D match, TRBD1 (6 bases). CDR3 DNA sequence: TGTGCCAGCACCGAAAGGACAGCGAGCAATCAGCCCCAGCATTTT. Amino acids: CASTERTASNQPQHF.